The 12 T cell receptor beta chains below were found in one sample sequenced in a study of cytomegalovirus exposure and HLA in healthy donors. Both 60 Vbeta primers and 13 Jbeta primers went into the PCR. Sequencing used immunoSEQ multiplex PCR; TCRdb keeps in-frame clones, though not all of them. The sample holds 150,000 to 200,000 clones, around 81% seen once. Sequenced input: PBMCs. The receptors here all came from a man aged 40-55 years in good health and CMV-seronegative.

The J gene is TRBJ1-5, the V gene TRBV7-9; TRBD1 is a possible D gene (6 bases). The CDR3 has 15 amino acids. Trimming left V 1 base short and J 6 bases short, with 13 bases between. Germline loops: CDR1 SEHNR, CDR2 FQNEAQ (reference sequence). CDR3 loop: CASSLDGGAGQPQHF. The CDR3 DNA reads as TGTGCCAGCAGCTTAGATGGGGGGGCGGGTCAGCCCCAGCATTTT.

The chain links TRBV4-2 to TRBJ2-7; 7 bases match TRBD1. The CDR3 runs to 13 residues. V lost 3 bases to trimming and J lost 2 bases; unmatched junction nucleotides: 1. CDR1 LGHNA and CDR2 YNFKEQ come from the germline V gene. CDR3 nucleotides: TGTGCCAGCAGCCACACAGGGGCCTACGAGCAGTACTTC. Its translation: CASSHTGAYEQYF.

With respect to this clone: The same CDR3 is also encoded by other DNA sequences in this sample. This chain connects TRBV30 to TRBJ2-2; 8 nucleotides match TRBD1. The junction had 4 bases not matched to a gene; V was cut back by 1 base and J by 0 bases. Germline CDR1 and CDR2: GTSNPN and SVGIG (reference sequence). The CDR3 spans 16 residues. This CDR3 reads CAWSARDRPNTGELFF. CDR3 nucleotide sequence: TGTGCCTGGAGTGCCCGGGACAGGCCGAACACCGGGGAGCTGTTTTTT.

This chain joins TRBV11-2 and TRBJ1-2; tentative D call: TRBD1 (5 bases). CDR3 length equals 12 residues. Germline V gene sequence: CDR1 SGHAT, CDR2 FQNNGV. The V gene lost 3 bases and the J gene lost 8 bases, with 10 bases spanning the gap. The CDR3 region has the DNA TGTGCCAGCAGCTTGCGGGGCAGGGGCTACACCTTC. Amino acids: CASSLRGRGYTF.

This clone turned up a few times. The J gene is TRBJ2-1, the V gene TRBV5-1; TRBD1 aligns across 7 bases. CDR1 and CDR2 from the germline V gene are SGHRS and YFSETQ. V lost 2 bases to trimming and J lost 9 bases; unmatched junction nucleotides: 5. The CDR3 loop spans 13 amino acids. CDR3 DNA: TGCGCCAGCAGCTTACCGACAGGGTTTGAGCAGTTCTTC. Amino acids: CASSLPTGFEQFF.

This chain joins TRBV7-2 and TRBJ2-7, with 14 positions matching TRBD2. This CDR3 has 15 residues. Germline CDR1 reads SGHTA; CDR2 reads FQGNSA. V shed 5 bases, J shed 7 bases, and the junction held 7 bases outside the gene matches. CDR3 coding DNA: TGTGCCAGCAGCCCAGATCGGACTAGCGGGAGGGAGCAGTACTTC. Amino acids: CASSPDRTSGREQYF. Full variable domain (remainder filled in from reference TRBV7-2 and TRBJ2-7): GAGVSQSPSNKVTEKGKDVELRCDPISGHTALYWYRQSLGQGLEFLIYFQGNSAPDKSGLPSDRFSAERTGGSVSTLTIQRTQQEDSAVYLCASSPDRTSGREQYFGPGTRLTVT.

The chain links TRBV6-5 to TRBJ2-7; a possible D gene is TRBD2 (5 bases). Germline loops: CDR1 MNHEY, CDR2 SVGAGI. The CDR3 totals 14 residues. Trimming pared 8 bases from V and 3 bases from J, leaving 17 bases between. CDR3 nucleotides: TGTGCCAGCTCTAAGTTAGTCGGGAACTACGAGCAGTACTTC. It specifies CASSKLVGNYEQYF.

The V call is TRBV18, the J call TRBJ2-3, with D hard to call. The CDR3 consists of 14 residues. Germline loops: CDR1 KGHSH, CDR2 LQKENI. V was trimmed by 1 base and J by 1 base, leaving 6 bases between them. The CDR3 sequence is CASSPRAGTDTQYF. The CDR3 region has the DNA TGTGCCAGCTCACCACGGGCAGGCACAGATACGCAGTATTTT.

The gene calls are TRBV5-6 and TRBJ2-5; 7 positions agree with TRBD1. CDR1 and CDR2 (germline): SGHDT, YYEEEE. The J segment lost 9 bases and the V segment lost 0 bases, leaving 17 bases of the junction unmatched. The length of the CDR3 is 17 residues. The CDR3 loop reads CASSLAGQASYHRSQYF. In DNA, the CDR3 is TGTGCCAGCAGCTTGGCCGGACAGGCATCTTATCATCGGTCCCAGTACTTC.

The rearrangement links TRBV27 to TRBJ1-2; a weak D match, TRBD1 (6 bases). CDR3 length equals 14 residues. Per the germline V gene, CDR1 is MNHEY and CDR2 is SMNVEV (reference sequence). V was trimmed by 6 bases and J by 6 bases, leaving 17 bases between them. CDR3 sequence reads: CASRGGGQYHGYTF. CDR3 DNA sequence: TGTGCCAGCAGAGGGGGTGGGCAGTATCATGGCTACACCTTC.

The chain combines TRBV7-2 with TRBJ1-5; D call uncertain. Germline V gene lookup returns CDR1 SGHTA and CDR2 FQGNSA. V was cut by 1 base and J by 7 bases, with 14 bases left in between. This CDR3 contains 15 residues. Here the CDR3 reads CASSLVGGGYQPQHF. CDR3 bases: TGTGCCAGCAGCTTAGTGGGAGGAGGGTACCAGCCCCAGCATTTT.

The CDR3 protein is CASSQDGEDEQYF. The CDR3 coding sequence is TGCGCCAGCAGCCAAGATGGTGAGGACGAGCAGTACTTC. The chain uses TRBV4-1 and TRBJ2-7; no definite D call. V gave up 0 bases and J gave up 5 bases, with 8 bases separating them. Germline V CDR1 and CDR2: MGHRA, YSYEKL. CDR3 length: 13 residues.